This TCR beta chain emerged from a study of blood T cell repertoires in COVID-19. For the study at large: From the United States, Italy and Spain came samples of acute and convalescent COVID-19.

The table came from immunoSEQ multiplex PCR; TCRdb's copy has only in-frame clones and leaves some out. The table records 80,000 to 100,000 clones, about 96% of them present only once. Trimming took off 1 base at V and 3 bases at J, with 10 bases between the two ends. CDR3 length equals 14 residues. CDR1 and CDR2 from the germline V gene are SGHNT and YENEEA. The sequencing input was peripheral blood. This clonotype was obtained from a human donor with active COVID-19. The donor label of this sample is uncertain. The rearrangement joins TRBV11-3 to TRBJ2-7; D perhaps matches TRBD2 (6 bases). CDR3 sequence reads: CASSLAGGDYEQYF. The CDR3 DNA follows: TGTGCCAGCAGCTTAGCCGGCGGGGACTACGAGCAGTACTTC.